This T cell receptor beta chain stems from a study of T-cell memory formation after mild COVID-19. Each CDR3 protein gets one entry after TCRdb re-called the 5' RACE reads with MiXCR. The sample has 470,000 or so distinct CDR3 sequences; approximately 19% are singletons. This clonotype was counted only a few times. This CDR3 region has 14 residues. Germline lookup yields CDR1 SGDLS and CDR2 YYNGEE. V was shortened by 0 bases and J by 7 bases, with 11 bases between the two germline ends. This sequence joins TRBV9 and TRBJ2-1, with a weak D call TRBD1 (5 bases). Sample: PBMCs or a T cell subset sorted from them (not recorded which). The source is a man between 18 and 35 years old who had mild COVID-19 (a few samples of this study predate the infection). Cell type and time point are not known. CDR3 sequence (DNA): TGTGCCAGCAGCGTAGGAGCAGACAGAAATGAGCAGTTCTTC. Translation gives CASSVGADRNEQFF.